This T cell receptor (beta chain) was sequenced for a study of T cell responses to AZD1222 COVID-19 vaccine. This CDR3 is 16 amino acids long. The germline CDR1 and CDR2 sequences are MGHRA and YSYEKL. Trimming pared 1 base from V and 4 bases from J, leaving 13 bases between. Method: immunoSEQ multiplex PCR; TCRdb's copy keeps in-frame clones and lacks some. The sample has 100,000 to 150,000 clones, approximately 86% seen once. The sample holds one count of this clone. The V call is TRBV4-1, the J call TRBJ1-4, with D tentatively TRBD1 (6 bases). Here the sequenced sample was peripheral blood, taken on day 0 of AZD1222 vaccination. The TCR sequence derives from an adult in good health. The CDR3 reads CASSQVPKGDNEKLFF. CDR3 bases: TGCGCCAGCAGCCAAGTCCCGAAGGGGGATAATGAAAAACTGTTTTTT.